This TCR beta chain was documented in a study of shared clonotypes between healthy human individuals. Study-level points and caveats: Generally, naive subsets came out with larger estimated richness than memory subsets. Shared clonotypes across all four donors exceeded non-shared ones in generation probability.

Details on this clone: Its target is unknown.

All the donors were Caucasian adults who lived in Nashville, Tennessee. The CDR3 length is 15 residues. The junction had 6 bases not matched to a gene; V was cut back by 5 bases and J by 4 bases. Per the germline V gene, CDR1 is LNHDA and CDR2 is SQIVND (reference sequence). Genomic DNA belonging to each subset was distributed in equal measure over several immunoSEQ plates. This table comes from immunoSEQ multiplex PCR, and its TCRdb copy is limited to in-frame clones, with some not included. The sample lists around 2.3 million clones; under 97% were seen once. The sequence derives from a man aged 18 to 30 in good health. This chain connects TRBV19 to TRBJ1-4, with 8 bases fitting TRBD1. The sequenced sample was naive CD4+ T cells sorted from blood. Described subset: CD45RA+ positively selected. For the CDR3, the DNA is TGTGCCAGTAGTCTCGGACAGGGTCATAATGAAAAACTGTTTTTT. Translating it yields CASSLGQGHNEKLFF.